This TCR beta chain was profiled in a study of a mutant IDH1 vaccine in newly diagnosed glioma. Whole-study context: Administration of eight vaccinations to patients took place in weeks 1, 3, 5, 7, 11, 15, 19, 23. Treated individuals were around 60% male and around 40% female, averaging 40.4 years of age. Prior therapy was radiotherapy, temozolomide, or both; most received both. Whole-study results and caveats: Variations in leading peripheral T cell clonotypes appeared to have no connection with pseudoprogression.

Time point of the sample: week 23, last vaccination. Each dose delivered 300 ug of mutant IDH1 20-mer peptide subcutaneously with imiquimod. Assay: immunoSEQ multiplex PCR; the TCRdb copy retains only in-frame clones and omits some. The sample lists around 78,000 clones; 75% to 85% were seen once. On this clone: Antigen unknown.

Germline lookup yields CDR1 SGHDT and CDR2 YYEEEE. The CDR3 contains 11 residues. The V end lost 2 bases, the J end lost 5 bases, and 5 bases lay between the germline ends. This receptor was obtained from a man aged 25-45 years with glioma. Some clones in this sample may be carry-over from other donors' samples. The V and J genes are TRBV5-6 and TRBJ2-7; D ambiguous. The sample in question was PBMCs, obtained from a glioma patient whose treatment included an IDH1 peptide vaccine. CDR3 residues: CASSFYHEQYF. For the CDR3, the DNA is TGTGCCAGCAGCTTCTACCACGAGCAGTACTTC.